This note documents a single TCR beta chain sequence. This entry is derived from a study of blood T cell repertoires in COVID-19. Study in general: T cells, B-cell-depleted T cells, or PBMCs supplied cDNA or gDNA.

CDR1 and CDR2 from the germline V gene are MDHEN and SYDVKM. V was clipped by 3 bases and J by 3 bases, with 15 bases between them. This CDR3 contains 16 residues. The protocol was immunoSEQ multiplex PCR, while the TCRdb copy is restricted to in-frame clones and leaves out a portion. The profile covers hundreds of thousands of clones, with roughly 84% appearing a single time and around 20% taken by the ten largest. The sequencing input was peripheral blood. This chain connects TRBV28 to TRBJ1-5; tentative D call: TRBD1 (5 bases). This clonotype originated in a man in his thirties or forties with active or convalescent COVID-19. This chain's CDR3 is CASSFPQGYNNQPQHF. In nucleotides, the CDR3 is TGTGCCAGCAGTTTTCCTCAGGGCTATAACAATCAGCCCCAGCATTTT.